This note documents a single T cell receptor (beta chain) sequence. This specimen belongs to a study of graft-versus-host responses after intestinal transplantation. The data were produced by immunoSEQ multiplex PCR, yet TCRdb's version contains in-frame clones alone and is incomplete. Among 8,000 to 10,000 clones listed, approximately 94% were seen once. The CDR3 consists of 16 residues. V was pared by 4 bases and J by 2 bases, with 8 bases of the junction left unmatched. Germline-derived CDR1 and CDR2 are MGHRA and YSYEKL. This chain uses TRBV4-1 with TRBJ2-7; 10 bases agree with TRBD2. This sample comprised PBMCs, obtained 8 days after intestinal transplant. The source is a human patient who received an intestinal transplant, so some T cells may come from the graft donor. The CDR3 sequence is CASSPSSGGLTYEQYF. Here the CDR3 DNA reads TGCGCCAGCAGCCCGTCTAGCGGGGGTCTCACCTACGAGCAGTACTTC.